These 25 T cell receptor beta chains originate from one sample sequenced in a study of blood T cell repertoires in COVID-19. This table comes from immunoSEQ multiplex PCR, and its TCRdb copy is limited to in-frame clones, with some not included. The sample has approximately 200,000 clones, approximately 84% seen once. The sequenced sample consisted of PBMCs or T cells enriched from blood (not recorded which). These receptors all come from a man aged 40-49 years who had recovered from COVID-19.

The CDR3 sequence is CAISESPESGGPALYNEQFF. Written as DNA, the CDR3 is TGTGCCATCAGTGAGTCTCCCGAAAGCGGGGGGCCCGCGCTCTACAATGAGCAGTTCTTC. The genes are TRBV10-3 and TRBJ2-1, with 9 bases that match TRBD2. The J segment lost 3 bases and the V segment lost 0 bases, leaving 15 bases of the junction unmatched. The CDR3 has 20 residues. Germline V gives CDR1 ENHRY, CDR2 SYGVKD.

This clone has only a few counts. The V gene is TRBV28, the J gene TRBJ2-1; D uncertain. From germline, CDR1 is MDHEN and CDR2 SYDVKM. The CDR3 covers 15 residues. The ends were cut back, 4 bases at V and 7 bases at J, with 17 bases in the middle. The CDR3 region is CASSSLLRPGNEQFF. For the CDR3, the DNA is TGTGCCAGCAGTTCCCTTCTGCGGCCCGGGAATGAGCAGTTCTTC.

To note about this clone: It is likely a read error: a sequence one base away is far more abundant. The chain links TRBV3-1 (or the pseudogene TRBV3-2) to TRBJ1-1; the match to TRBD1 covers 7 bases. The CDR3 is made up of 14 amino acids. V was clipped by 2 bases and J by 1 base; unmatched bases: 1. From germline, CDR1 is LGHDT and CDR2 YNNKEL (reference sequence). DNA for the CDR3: TGTGCCAGCAGCCAATACAGGGGGAACACTGAAGCTTTCTTT. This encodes CASSQYRGNTEAFF.

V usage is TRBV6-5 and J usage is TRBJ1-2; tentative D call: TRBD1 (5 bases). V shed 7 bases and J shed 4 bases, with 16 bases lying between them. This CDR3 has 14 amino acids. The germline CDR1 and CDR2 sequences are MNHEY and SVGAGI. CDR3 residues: CASTSPGWTYGYTF. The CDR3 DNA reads TGTGCCAGCACCTCACCAGGGTGGACCTATGGCTACACCTTC.

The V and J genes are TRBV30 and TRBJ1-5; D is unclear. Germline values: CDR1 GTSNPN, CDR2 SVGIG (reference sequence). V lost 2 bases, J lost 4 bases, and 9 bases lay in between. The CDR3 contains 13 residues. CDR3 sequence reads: CAWSYRGNQPQHF. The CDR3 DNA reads TGTGCCTGGAGTTATCGGGGAAATCAGCCCCAGCATTTT.

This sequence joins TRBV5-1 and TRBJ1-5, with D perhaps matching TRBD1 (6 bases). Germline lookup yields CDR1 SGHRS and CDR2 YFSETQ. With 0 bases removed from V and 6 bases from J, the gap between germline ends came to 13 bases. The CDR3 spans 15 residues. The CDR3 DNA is TGCGCCAGCAGCTTGGACAGGGCAACGGGTCAGCCCCAGCATTTT. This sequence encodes CASSLDRATGQPQHF.

The CDR3 DNA follows: TGTGCCAGCAGCTTAGGGGGGCCGTCCGAGCAGTACTTC. Translated, it gives CASSLGGPSEQYF. The chain employs TRBV7-9 and TRBJ2-7, with D possibly matching TRBD1 (6 bases). Trimming stripped 1 base from V and 6 bases from J, with 10 bases between. This CDR3 is 13 amino acids long. The germline CDR1 and CDR2 sequences are SEHNR and FQNEAQ (reference sequence).

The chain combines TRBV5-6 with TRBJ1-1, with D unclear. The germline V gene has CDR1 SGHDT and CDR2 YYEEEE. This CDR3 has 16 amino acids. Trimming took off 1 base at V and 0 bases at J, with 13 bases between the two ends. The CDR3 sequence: CASSLLTALLNTEAFF. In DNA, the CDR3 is TGTGCCAGCAGCTTGCTAACAGCCCTATTGAACACTGAAGCTTTCTTT.

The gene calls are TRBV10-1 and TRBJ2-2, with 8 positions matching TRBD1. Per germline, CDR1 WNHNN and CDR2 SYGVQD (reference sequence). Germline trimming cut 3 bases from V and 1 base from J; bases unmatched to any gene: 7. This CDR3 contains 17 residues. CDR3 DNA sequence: TGCGCCAGCAGTGAAGGTAAGGGGACAGGGAACACCGGGGAGCTGTTTTTT. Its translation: CASSEGKGTGNTGELFF.

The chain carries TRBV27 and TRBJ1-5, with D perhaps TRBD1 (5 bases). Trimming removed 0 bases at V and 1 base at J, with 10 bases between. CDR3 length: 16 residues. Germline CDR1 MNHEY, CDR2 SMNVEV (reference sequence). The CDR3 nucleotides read TGTGCCAGCAGTTTATCGCCTGCAGGGAGCAATCAGCCCCAGCATTTT. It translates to CASSLSPAGSNQPQHF.

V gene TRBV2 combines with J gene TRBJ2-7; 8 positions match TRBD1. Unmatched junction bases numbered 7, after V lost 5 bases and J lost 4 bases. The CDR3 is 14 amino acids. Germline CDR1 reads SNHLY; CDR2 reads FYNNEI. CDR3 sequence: CASSSGQGAYEQYF. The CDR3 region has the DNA TGTGCCAGCAGTAGCGGACAGGGTGCGTACGAGCAGTACTTC.

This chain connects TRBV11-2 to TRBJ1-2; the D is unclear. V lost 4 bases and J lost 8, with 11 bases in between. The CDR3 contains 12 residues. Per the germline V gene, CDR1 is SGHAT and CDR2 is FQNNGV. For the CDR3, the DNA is TGTGCCAGCAGCTCAGCGACTTTCGGCTACACCTTC. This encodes CASSSATFGYTF.

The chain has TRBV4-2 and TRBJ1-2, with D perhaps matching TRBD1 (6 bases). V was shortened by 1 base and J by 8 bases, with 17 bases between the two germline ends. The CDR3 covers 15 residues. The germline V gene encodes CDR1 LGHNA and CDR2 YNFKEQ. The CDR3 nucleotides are TGTGCCAGCAGCCAAGGGGTGGGACACCAGAGAGGCTACACCTTC. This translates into CASSQGVGHQRGYTF.

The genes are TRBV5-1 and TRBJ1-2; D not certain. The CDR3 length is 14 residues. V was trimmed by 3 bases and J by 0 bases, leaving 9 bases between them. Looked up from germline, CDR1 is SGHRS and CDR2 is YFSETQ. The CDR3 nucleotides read TGCGCCAGCAGCTCCCAGGTGTCTAACTATGGCTACACCTTC. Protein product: CASSSQVSNYGYTF. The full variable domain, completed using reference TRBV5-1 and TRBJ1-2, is KAGVTQTPRYLIKTRGQQVTLSCSPISGHRSVSWYQQTPGQGLQFLFEYFSETQRNKGNFPGRFSGRQFSNSRSEMNVSTLELGDSALYLCASSSQVSNYGYTFGSGTRLTVV.

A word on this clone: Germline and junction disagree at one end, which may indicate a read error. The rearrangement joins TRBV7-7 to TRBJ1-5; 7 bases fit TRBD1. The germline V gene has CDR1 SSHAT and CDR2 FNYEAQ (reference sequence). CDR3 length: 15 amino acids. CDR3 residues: CASSFRQGVSQPQHF. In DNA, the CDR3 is TGTGCTAGCAGCTTTCGACAGGGTGTTTCGCAGCCCCAGCATTTT. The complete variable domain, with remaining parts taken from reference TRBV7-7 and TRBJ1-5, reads GAGVSQSPRYKVTKRGQDVTLRCDPISSHATLYWYQQALGQGPEFLTYFNYEAQPDKSGLPSDRFSAERPEGSISTLTIQRTEQRDSAMYRCASSFRQGVSQPQHFGDGTRLSIL.

CDR3 sequence (DNA): TGTGCCAGCACCAAGGCTCAGGCACAAACTAACTATGGCTACACCTTC. Translating it yields CASTKAQAQTNYGYTF. V usage is TRBV9 and J usage is TRBJ1-2; no clear D. Trimming left V 6 bases short and J 0 bases short, with 18 bases between. CDR1 is SGDLS, CDR2 YYNGEE, per germline. The CDR3 runs 16 residues.

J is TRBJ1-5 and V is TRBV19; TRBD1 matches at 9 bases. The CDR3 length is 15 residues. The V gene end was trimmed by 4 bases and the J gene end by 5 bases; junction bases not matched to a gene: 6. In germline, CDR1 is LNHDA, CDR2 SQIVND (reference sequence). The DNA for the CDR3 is TGTGCCAGTAGTAAGGGACAGGGTGTTGATCAGCCCCAGCATTTT. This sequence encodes CASSKGQGVDQPQHF.

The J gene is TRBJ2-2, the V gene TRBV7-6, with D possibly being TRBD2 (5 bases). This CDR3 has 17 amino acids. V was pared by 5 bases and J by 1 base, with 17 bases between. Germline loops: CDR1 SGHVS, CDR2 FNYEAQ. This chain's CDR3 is CASSLPGGRVNTGELFF. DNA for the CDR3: TGTGCCAGCAGCCTCCCCGGAGGCAGAGTGAACACCGGGGAGCTGTTTTTT.

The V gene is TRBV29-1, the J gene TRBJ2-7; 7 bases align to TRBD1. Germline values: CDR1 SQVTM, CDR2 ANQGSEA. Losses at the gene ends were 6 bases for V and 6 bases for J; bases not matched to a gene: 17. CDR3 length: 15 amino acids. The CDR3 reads CSVSSGQSFWGEQYF. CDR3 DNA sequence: TGCAGCGTATCATCGGGACAGTCCTTCTGGGGCGAGCAGTACTTC.

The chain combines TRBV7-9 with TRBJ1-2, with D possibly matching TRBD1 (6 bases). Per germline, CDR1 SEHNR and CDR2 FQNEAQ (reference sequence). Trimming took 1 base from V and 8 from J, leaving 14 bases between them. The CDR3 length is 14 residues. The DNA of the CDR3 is TGTGCCAGCAGCTTAGTAGAGCAGGGGCAAGGCTACACCTTC. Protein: CASSLVEQGQGYTF.

The CDR3 bases are TGTGCCAGCAGCCATGACAACGCCGAAGCTTTCTTT. The encoded protein is CASSHDNAEAFF. The chain combines TRBV7-8 with TRBJ1-1; no clear D. Trimming removed 5 bases at V and 8 bases at J, with 12 bases between. The CDR3 length is 12 residues. Germline V gives CDR1 SGHVS, CDR2 FQNEAQ.

The CDR3 protein is CASSVGRRNTEAFF. CDR3 DNA sequence: TGTGCCAGCAGCGTAGGCAGGCGGAACACTGAAGCTTTCTTT. The chain uses TRBV9 and TRBJ1-1; D remains unclear. CDR1 is SGDLS, CDR2 YYNGEE, per germline. This CDR3 comprises 14 residues. Trimming shortened V by 0 bases and J by 1 base, and 7 bases separated the two germline ends.

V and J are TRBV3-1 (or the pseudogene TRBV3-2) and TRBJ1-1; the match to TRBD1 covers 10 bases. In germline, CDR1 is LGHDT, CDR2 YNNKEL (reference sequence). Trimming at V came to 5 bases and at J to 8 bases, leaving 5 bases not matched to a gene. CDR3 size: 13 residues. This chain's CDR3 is CASSTQTGGEAFF. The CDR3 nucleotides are TGTGCCAGCAGCACTCAGACAGGGGGCGAAGCTTTCTTT.

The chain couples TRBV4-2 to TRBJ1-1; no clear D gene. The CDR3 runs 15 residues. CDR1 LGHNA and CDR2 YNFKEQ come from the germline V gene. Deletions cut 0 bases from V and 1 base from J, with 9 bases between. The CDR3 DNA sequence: TGTGCCAGCAGCCAAGATTTCGGGTGGAACACTGAAGCTTTCTTT. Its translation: CASSQDFGWNTEAFF.

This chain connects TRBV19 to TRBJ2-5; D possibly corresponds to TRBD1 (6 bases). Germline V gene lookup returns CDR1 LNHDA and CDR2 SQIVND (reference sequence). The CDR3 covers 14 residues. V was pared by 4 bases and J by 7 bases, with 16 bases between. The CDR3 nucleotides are TGTGCCAGTAGTACCTCGCAGGGGCCGGGGACCCAGTACTTC. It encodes CASSTSQGPGTQYF.